This TCR beta chain was documented in a study of T cell repertoires in cytomegalovirus infection. Study in general: Well-studied HLA-B-restricted epitopes and recently identified HLA-C-restricted epitopes of CMV were both used in the study. Indications came from public TCR beta signatures; they pointed to CMV infection and to a matching HLA type.

TCRdb analysed the reads with MiXCR anew, one entry per CDR3 protein. The data show about 110,000 distinct CDR3 sequences, around 28% seen once. This clonotype was counted only a few times. The antigen remains undetermined. V was clipped by 3 bases and J by 0 bases, with 10 bases between them. This CDR3 region has 15 residues. Germline V gives CDR1 MDHEN, CDR2 SYDVKM. The sequence was obtained from a human donor in good health (CMV status not recorded). Some clones in this sample may be carry-over from other donors' samples. The sample here was CD8+ T cells from cultured PBMCs, taken from culture after CMV antigen stimulation. The V gene is TRBV28, the J gene TRBJ2-3; D call uncertain. In DNA, the CDR3 is TGTGCCAGCAGTTTCGGCGTTACTAGCACAGATACGCAGTATTTT. Encoded protein: CASSFGVTSTDTQYF.